Listed here are 21 T cell receptor beta chains from one sample, sequenced in a study of CD8+ T cells in alopecia areata. Once RNA had been extracted, it was reverse transcribed into cDNA to act as the sequencing template. Generated by immunoSEQ multiplex PCR, the TCRdb table keeps only in-frame clones and is missing some. The table lists over 100,000 clones, with no singletons. Sequenced material: lesional skin. The source is a C3H/HeJ mouse with alopecia areata. Strain haplotype at MHC: H2-k.

Regarding this clone: Mouse gene names apply. The DNA ends 4 residues before the CDR3 does, and the rest of the CDR3 is filled in from the germline J gene. V is TRBV16 and J is TRBJ1-1, with unresolved D. CDR1 is SGHSA, CDR2 FRNQAP, per germline. The CDR3 contains 12 residues. CDR3 bases read: TGTGCAAGCAGCTTAGATGGTAAA. Translation gives CASSLDGK. The full CDR3 sequence reads CASSLDGKEVFF.

This clone occurred a few times. These gene names are mouse names. The CDR3 extends 4 residues past the end of the read, so its final part is completed from the germline J gene. V is TRBV13-3 and J is TRBJ2-3; TRBD1 agrees at 9 bases. The CDR3 loop spans 15 amino acids. Germline loops: CDR1 NNHDY, CDR2 SYVADS. Trimming cost V 5 bases and J 0 bases; bases outside gene matches: 4. Here the CDR3 reads CASRQTGGSAETLYF. The CDR3 bases that were read are TGTGCCAGCAGACAAACAGGGGGCAGTGCAGAA.

For this clone: Germline and genes here are mouse. CDR3 bases read: TGTGCCAGCAGTGCCGGGACAGGGCAAACA. Its translation is CASSAGTGQT. The entire CDR3 sequence reads CASSAGTGQTEVFF. The chain recombines TRBV13-1 with TRBJ1-1; 9 bases agree with TRBD1. The missing CDR3 end, 4 residues past where the read stops, is filled in from the germline J gene. The CDR3 loop spans 14 amino acids. Germline V lookup: CDR1 NSHNY, CDR2 SYGAGN.

This clone has ten or more counts. Gene labels here are mouse ones. The CDR3 goes on 4 residues after the read ends, and that part is filled in from the germline J gene. The V gene is TRBV13-3, the J gene TRBJ2-2; 8 bases map to TRBD1. Germline CDR1 NNHDY, CDR2 SYVADS. CDR3 length equals 14 residues. Trimming cost V 4 bases and J 4 bases; bases outside gene matches: 3. CDR3 bases read: TGTGCCAGCAGTAACACAGGGGGCACCGGG. It is translated as CASSNTGGTG. The whole CDR3 sequence reads CASSNTGGTGQLYF.

Notes on this clone: Mouse names are used for the genes. From the germline J gene comes the end of the CDR3, since the read stops 4 residues before it. This sequence joins TRBV1 and TRBJ2-3, with a possible D match to TRBD1 (6 bases). Germline CDR1 is NSQYPW and CDR2 is LRSPGD (reference sequence). The CDR3 runs to 15 residues. V gave up 3 bases and J gave up 0 bases, with 10 bases separating them. The CDR3 here is CTCSALDRSAETLYF. The CDR3 DNA, read in part, is TGCACCTGCAGTGCCTTGGACAGAAGTGCAGAA.

This clone was seen a few times. Gene names follow the mouse nomenclature. Read coverage stops 4 residues before the CDR3 terminus; the germline J gene supplies the remainder. The chain combines TRBV13-3 with TRBJ2-5; 8 bases are a match to TRBD1. The junction had 10 bases not matched to a gene; V was cut back by 2 bases and J by 2 bases. From germline, CDR1 is NNHDY and CDR2 SYVADS. CDR3 length: 17 residues. CDR3 region: CASSEEEAGTGQDTQYF. The CDR3 bases that were read are TGTGCCAGCAGTGAAGAAGAGGCCGGGACAGGCCAAGAC.

Points on this clone: Mouse germline and gene names are used. The missing CDR3 end, 4 residues past where the read stops, is filled in from the germline J gene. This sequence joins TRBV17 and TRBJ2-2, with TRBD1 identical over 7 bases. There are 13 residues in the CDR3. CDR1 MNHDT and CDR2 YYDKIL come from the germline V gene. Trimming took 11 bases from V and 0 from J; bases not matched to a gene: 3. The part of the CDR3 DNA that was read is TGTGCTCACGGACAGGCAAACACCGGG. Translating gives CAHGQANTG. The whole CDR3 protein reads CAHGQANTGQLYF. The full variable domain, rest sourced from reference TRBV17 and TRBJ2-2, is DTTVKQNPRYKLARVGKPVNLICSQTMNHDTMYWYQKKPNQAPKLLLFYYDKILNREADTFEKFQSSRPNNSFCSLYIGSAGLEYSAMYLCAHGQANTGQLYFGEGSKLTVL.

This clone came up a few times. Mouse gene names apply. Read sequence stops 4 residues before the CDR3 end, and the germline J gene provides the missing end. The chain has TRBV19 and TRBJ2-7; 11 positions match TRBD1. Germline V gene lookup returns CDR1 FNHDT and CDR2 SITEND (reference sequence). This CDR3 is 13 amino acids long. The sequenced CDR3 bases are TGTGCCAGCACTCGGACAGGGGGCAAT. Its translation: CASTRTGGN. The whole CDR3 is CASTRTGGNEQYF.

This clone has a count of ten or more. Mouse gene names and germline throughout. The sequenced CDR3 bases are TGCACCTGCAGTTCTCGACTGGGCAGCTCCTAT. This codes for CTCSSRLGSSY. The entire CDR3 sequence reads CTCSSRLGSSYEQYF. The V and J genes are TRBV1 and TRBJ2-7, with 7 positions matching TRBD2. The missing CDR3 end, 4 residues past where the read stops, is filled in from the germline J gene. The trim removed 5 bases at V and 0 bases at J, leaving 7 bases unmatched. Germline V gene data show CDR1 as NSQYPW and CDR2 as LRSPGD (reference sequence). The CDR3 sequence is 15 residues long.

The table lists this clone with a few counts. Gene names refer to mouse genes. The CDR3 goes on 4 residues after the read ends, and that part is filled in from the germline J gene. The chain joins TRBV13-3 to TRBJ2-7; the D is unclear. Germline V lookup: CDR1 NNHDY, CDR2 SYVADS. The CDR3 extends over 14 amino acids. The DNA read from the CDR3 is TGTGCCAGCAGTGAACGCCAGGTTCCTTAT. As protein: CASSERQVPY. The full CDR3 protein reads CASSERQVPYEQYF.

This clone was seen a handful of times. Gene names denote mouse genes. Coverage ceases 4 residues before the CDR3 finishes, and the germline J gene fills in the end. The genes are TRBV13-3 and TRBJ1-4; the D gene is possibly TRBD1 (6 bases). Germline lookup yields CDR1 NNHDY and CDR2 SYVADS. This CDR3 is built from 14 residues. The CDR3 bases that were read are TGTGCCAGCAGAAAGGCAGGGGCCGCCGAA. The encoded protein is CASRKAGAAE. The complete CDR3 protein is CASRKAGAAERLFF. The variable domain in full, completed from reference TRBV13-3 and TRBJ1-4, reads EAAVTQSPRSKVAVTGGKVTLSCHQTNNHDYMYWYRQDTGHGLRLIHYSYVADSTEKGDIPDGYKASRPSQENFSLILELASLSQTAVYFCASRKAGAAERLFFGHGTKLSVL.

This clone turned up a few times. Any gene name here is a mouse gene name. The read comes to an end 4 residues before the CDR3 does, leaving the germline J gene to fill in the end. The chain is built from TRBV13-3 and TRBJ1-1; 10 bases line up with TRBD1. CDR1 and CDR2 (germline): NNHDY, SYVADS. The CDR3 loop spans 14 amino acids. Trimming at V came to 5 bases and at J to 4 bases, leaving 5 bases not matched to a gene. Partial CDR3 DNA: TGTGCCAGCAGGTCTGACAGGGGGCCCACA. This encodes CASRSDRGPT. The whole CDR3 region reads CASRSDRGPTEVFF.

This clone was counted between two and nine times. This is likely an artifact of a read error, given a far larger clone one base away. The genes are named according to mouse. The read falls 4 residues short of the CDR3 end, and the missing part is taken from the germline J gene. This chain connects TRBV17 to TRBJ2-5, with 7 bases identical to TRBD1. The CDR3 spans 12 residues. Germline CDR1 reads MNHDT; CDR2 reads YYDKIL. The CDR3 DNA, read in part, is TGTGCTAGCAGTGACAGGGAAGAC. The encoded protein is CASSDRED. In full, the CDR3 reads CASSDREDTQYF.

This clone was detected a few times. Mouse germline and gene names are used. The CDR3 is cut off 4 residues early in the read; its end comes from the germline J gene. The V call is TRBV1, the J call TRBJ1-4, with 9 bases that match TRBD1. The CDR3 consists of 16 residues. CDR1 and CDR2 from the germline V gene are NSQYPW and LRSPGD (reference sequence). V lost 1 base and J lost 6; bases outside the gene matches: 6. CDR3 protein: CTCSAVQQGADERLFF. The CDR3 DNA, read in part, is TGCACCTGCAGTGCAGTACAACAGGGGGCGGACGAA.

This clone was counted between two and nine times. Gene names follow the mouse nomenclature. The read ends 4 residues before the CDR3 terminus; that terminus is restored from the germline J gene. V and J are TRBV13-3 and TRBJ2-3; 12 bases fit TRBD2. The CDR3 has 17 amino acids. Germline values: CDR1 NNHDY, CDR2 SYVADS. The J segment lost 3 bases and the V segment lost 1 base, leaving 6 bases of the junction unmatched. The covered CDR3 bases are TGTGCCAGCAGTGATAGACTGGGGGGGCGTGAGGCAGAA. Residues: CASSDRLGGREAE. The CDR3 reads in full as CASSDRLGGREAETLYF.

This clone was observed a handful of times. Each gene name is a mouse one. With the read ending 4 residues before the CDR3 end, the germline J gene is used to fill in that end. The chain has TRBV19 and TRBJ2-3, with a tentative D call TRBD1 (5 bases). The V end was cut by 1 base, the J end by 0 bases, with 9 bases between. The CDR3 is 15 residues long. The germline V gene encodes CDR1 FNHDT and CDR2 SITEND (reference sequence). CDR3 amino acids: CASSITGSSAETLYF. Incomplete CDR3 DNA: TGTGCCAGCAGTATAACAGGATCTAGTGCAGAA.

This clone was found many times. Germline and genes: mouse. The sequenced fragment ends 4 residues before the CDR3 boundary, so the rest is inferred from the germline J gene. The chain couples TRBV13-3 to TRBJ2-3, with TRBD1 as a possible D gene (5 bases). CDR1 is NNHDY, CDR2 SYVADS, per germline. Trimming stripped 4 bases from V and 0 bases from J, with 9 bases between. The CDR3 length is 14 residues. The CDR3 loop is CASSLGQSAETLYF. Incomplete CDR3 DNA: TGTGCCAGCAGTCTTGGACAAAGTGCAGAA.

A word on this clone: The listed genes are named as in mouse. The read ends 4 residues early relative to the CDR3; the germline J gene fills the gap. The chain couples TRBV13-2 to TRBJ2-2; 11 bases agree with TRBD1. Germline CDR1 and CDR2: NNHNN and SYGAGS (reference sequence). This CDR3 comprises 16 residues. With V trimmed by 5 bases and J by 4 bases, 7 bases remained unmatched. CDR3 bases read: TGTGCCAGCGGGCCCGGCGGGACAGGGGGCACCGGG. It translates to CASGPGGTGGTG. The entire CDR3 sequence reads CASGPGGTGGTGQLYF.

This clone was seen only a few times. Gene names and germline match the mouse. The read terminates 4 residues ahead of where the CDR3 ends, so the germline J gene completes it. This chain uses TRBV13-1 with TRBJ2-1; the match to TRBD2 covers 9 bases. The CDR3 runs 15 residues. CDR1 is NSHNY and CDR2 is SYGAGN in the germline V gene. V gave up 3 bases and J gave up 1 base; unmatched junction bases: 2. CDR3 amino acids: CASSAGLGNYAEQFF. Incomplete CDR3 DNA: TGTGCCAGCAGTGCCGGACTGGGGAACTATGCT.

As concerns this clone: The gene symbols are mouse symbols. The CDR3 goes on 4 residues after the read ends, and that part is filled in from the germline J gene. V usage is TRBV13-3 and J usage is TRBJ2-3; 9 bases align to TRBD2. The CDR3 sequence is 16 residues long. The junction had 5 bases not matched to a gene; V was cut back by 2 bases and J by 1 base. CDR1 is NNHDY and CDR2 is SYVADS in the germline V gene. The chain's CDR3 is CASSDGGGARAETLYF. Incomplete CDR3 DNA: TGTGCCAGCAGTGACGGTGGGGGGGCGCGTGCAGAA.

This clone has a handful of counts. Mouse gene names apply. The CDR3 here is CASSDASTASSYEQYF. CDR3 DNA, as far as it was read: TGTGCCAGCAGTGATGCCTCGACTGCTAGCTCCTAT. The gene calls are TRBV13-1 and TRBJ2-7; TRBD2 might be the D (5 bases). The sequenced fragment ends 4 residues before the CDR3 boundary, so the rest is inferred from the germline J gene. The length of the CDR3 is 16 residues. The V gene lost 0 bases and the J gene lost 0 bases, with 13 bases spanning the gap. Per the germline V gene, CDR1 is NSHNY and CDR2 is SYGAGN.